This T cell receptor beta chain was recorded in a study of blood T cell repertoires in COVID-19. One Seattle source followed patients from active infection through their disease course. Sequenced by immunoSEQ multiplex PCR; TCRdb stores in-frame clones only, minus some. The sample lists 300,000 to 350,000 clones; roughly 86% were seen once. With V trimmed by 4 bases and J by 2 bases, 0 bases remained unmatched. The CDR3 is 14 residues long. Looked up from germline, CDR1 is ENHRY and CDR2 is SYGVKD. Material for sequencing was peripheral blood. This chain uses TRBV10-3 with TRBJ1-5, with 9 bases lining up with TRBD1. The TCR sequence derives from a man younger than 40 with COVID-19, enrolled during active disease. The CDR3 loop is CAISGTGGNQPQHF. For the CDR3, the DNA is TGTGCCATCAGTGGGACAGGGGGCAATCAGCCCCAGCATTTT.